The next 3 T cell receptor beta chains were all read from a single sample in a study of response to subunit inactivated influenza vaccine (dated by TCRdb to the late 2010s). Library creation used RT-PCR. The run used an Illumina HiSeq 2500. TCRdb reprocessed the public reads (quality trimming at Q25 with fastp, clone calling with MiXCR) and kept in-frame beta chains. A single entry per CDR3 protein holds the most common genes and DNA from its merged rows. The sample table holds 500,000 to 600,000 distinct CDR3 sequences, of which approximately 10% were seen once. The ten top clones hold about a tenth of the sample. This specimen consisted of PBMCs from blood, obtained on the day of vaccination. The receptor source for this set is a man between 50 and 59 years old who received an inactivated influenza vaccine. Donor details come from another sample of the same person, matched by shared clones.

The V and J genes are TRBV7-9 and TRBJ1-4; TRBD1 is a possible D gene (5 bases). This CDR3 region has 15 residues. V lost 3 bases and J lost 12, with 20 bases in between. Germline CDR1 is SEHNR and CDR2 is FQNEAQ (reference sequence). Here the CDR3 reads CASSFPIGGVGQLFF. The CDR3 nucleotides are TGTGCCAGCAGCTTTCCGATCGGGGGAGTCGGGCAACTGTTTTTT.

In its sample, this clonotype was seen a few times. V gene TRBV29-1 combines with J gene TRBJ2-7, with 15 bases identical to TRBD2. Germline CDR1 SQVTM, CDR2 ANQGSEA. Germline trimming cut 3 bases from V and 2 bases from J; bases unmatched to any gene: 5. The CDR3 runs 16 residues. The CDR3 coding sequence is TGCAGCGTTGATGGGACTAGCGGGAGGCCAACCTACGAGCAGTACTTC. This encodes CSVDGTSGRPTYEQYF.

This chain connects TRBV13 to TRBJ2-7, with D possibly being TRBD1 (7 bases). CDR1 and CDR2 (germline): PRHDT, FYEKMQ (reference sequence). The ends were cut back, 0 bases at V and 3 bases at J, with 12 bases in the middle. The CDR3 runs 15 residues. The chain's CDR3 is CASSLGGRGVYEQYF. The CDR3 region has the DNA TGTGCCAGCAGCTTAGGCGGCAGGGGGGTCTACGAGCAGTACTTC.